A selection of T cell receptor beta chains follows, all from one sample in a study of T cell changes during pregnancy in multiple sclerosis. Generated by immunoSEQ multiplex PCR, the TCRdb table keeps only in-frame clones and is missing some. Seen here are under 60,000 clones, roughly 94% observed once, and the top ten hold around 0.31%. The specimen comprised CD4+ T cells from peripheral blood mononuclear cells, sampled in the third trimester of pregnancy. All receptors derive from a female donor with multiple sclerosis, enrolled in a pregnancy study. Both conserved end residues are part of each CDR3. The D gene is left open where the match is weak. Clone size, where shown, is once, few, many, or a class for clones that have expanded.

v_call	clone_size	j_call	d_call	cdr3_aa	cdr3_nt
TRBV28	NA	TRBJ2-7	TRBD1	CASSWGQFSYEQYF	TGTGCCAGCAGTTGGGGACAGTTCTCCTACGAGCAGTACTTC
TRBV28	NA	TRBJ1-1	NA	CASSQIGGHTEAFF	TGTGCCAGCAGCCAGATTGGCGGGCACACTGAAGCTTTCTTT
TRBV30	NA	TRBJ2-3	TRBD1	CAWRNQDRDPSTDTQYF	TGTGCCTGGAGAAACCAGGACAGGGATCCTTCCACAGATACGCAGTATTTT
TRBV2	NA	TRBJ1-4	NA	CASSERGAAEKLFF	TGTGCCAGCAGTGAAAGAGGAGCTGCTGAAAAACTGTTTTTT
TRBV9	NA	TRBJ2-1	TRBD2	CASSVGPSGSSYNEQFF	TGTGCCAGCAGCGTAGGGCCTAGCGGGAGTTCATACAATGAGCAGTTCTTC
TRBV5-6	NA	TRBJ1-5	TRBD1	CASSFGTGIGQPQHF	TGTGCCAGCAGCTTCGGGACAGGGATTGGTCAGCCCCAGCATTTT
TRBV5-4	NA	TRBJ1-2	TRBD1	CASSSGQGFNYGYTF	TGTGCCAGCAGCTCGGGACAGGGGTTTAACTATGGCTACACCTTC
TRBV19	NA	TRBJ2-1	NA	CASSGTGRMGEQFF	TGTGCCAGTAGTGGCACAGGGAGAATGGGTGAGCAGTTCTTC
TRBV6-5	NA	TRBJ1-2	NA	CASSRGTYGYTF	TGTGCCAGCAGTAGGGGGACCTATGGCTACACCTTC
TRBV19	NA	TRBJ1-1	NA	CASKIEVNTEAFF	TGTGCCAGTAAAATTGAGGTGAACACTGAAGCTTTCTTT
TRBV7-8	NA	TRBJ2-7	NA	CASSPTSSYEQYF	TGTGCCAGCAGCCCGACTAGCTCCTACGAGCAGTACTTC
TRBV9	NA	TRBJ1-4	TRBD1	CASSVEGGGGGVKLFF	TGTGCCAGCAGCGTAGAGGGAGGAGGGGGCGGAGTAAAACTGTTTTTT
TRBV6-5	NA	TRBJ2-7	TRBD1	CASSLDRGLYEQYF	TGTGCCAGCAGCCTGGACAGGGGGTTGTACGAGCAGTACTTC
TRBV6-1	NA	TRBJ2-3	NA	CASSGYYVTAQGDTQYF	TGTGCCAGCAGTGGATATTATGTGACAGCTCAGGGAGATACGCAGTATTTT
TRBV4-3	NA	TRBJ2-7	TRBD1	CASSPGQGASSYEQYF	TGCGCCAGCAGCCCGGGACAGGGGGCCAGCTCCTACGAGCAGTACTTC
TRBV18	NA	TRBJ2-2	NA	CASSPLGRFGSGELFF	TGTGCCAGCTCACCATTGGGCAGGTTTGGATCCGGGGAGCTGTTTTTT
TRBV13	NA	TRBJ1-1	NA	CASSLSAGQNTEAFF	TGTGCCAGCAGCTTAAGTGCAGGGCAAAACACTGAAGCTTTCTTT
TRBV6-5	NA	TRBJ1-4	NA	CASSYGRVGEKLFF	TGTGCCAGCAGTTACGGGAGGGTTGGGGAAAAACTGTTTTTT
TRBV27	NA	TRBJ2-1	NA	CASSRRQALGSYNEQFF	TGTGCCAGCAGTCGGCGACAGGCATTGGGCTCCTACAATGAGCAGTTCTTC
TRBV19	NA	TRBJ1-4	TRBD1	CASSSGTGAEKLFF	TGTGCCAGTAGTTCCGGGACAGGGGCTGAAAAACTGTTTTTT
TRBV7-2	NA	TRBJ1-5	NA	CASSSVSVNQPQHF	TGTGCCAGCAGCTCCGTATCGGTTAATCAGCCCCAGCATTTT
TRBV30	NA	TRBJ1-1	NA	CAWSAGVYRAFF	TGTGCCTGGTCCGCAGGGGTGTATCGAGCTTTCTTT
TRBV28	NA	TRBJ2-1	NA	CASGLTTGNNEQFF	TGTGCCAGCGGGCTTACGACAGGTAACAATGAGCAGTTCTTC
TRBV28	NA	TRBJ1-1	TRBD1	CASSSGGRTEAFF	TGTGCCAGCAGTTCAGGGGGGCGCACTGAAGCTTTCTTT
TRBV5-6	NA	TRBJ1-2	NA	CASSLFAGNHYGYTF	TGTGCCAGCAGCTTGTTCGCAGGGAATCACTATGGCTACACCTTC
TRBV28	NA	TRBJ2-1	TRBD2	CASSFPGTSGSVRFF	TGTGCCAGCAGTTTTCCGGGTACTAGCGGGAGTGTTAGGTTCTTC
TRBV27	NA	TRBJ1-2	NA	CASSSLQVNYGYTF	TGTGCCAGCAGTTCACTACAGGTTAACTATGGCTACACCTTC
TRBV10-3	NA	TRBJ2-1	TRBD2	CAISGGLAGENEQFF	TGTGCCATCAGTGGGGGACTAGCGGGAGAAAATGAGCAGTTCTTC
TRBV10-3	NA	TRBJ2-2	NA	CAISAIGGGTGELFF	TGTGCCATCAGCGCAATCGGGGGTGGCACCGGGGAGCTGTTTTTT
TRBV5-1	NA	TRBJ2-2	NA	CASSLEPGGTGELFF	TGCGCCAGCAGCTTGGAGCCAGGGGGGACCGGGGAGCTGTTTTTT
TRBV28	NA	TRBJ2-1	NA	CASSLKRGREFF	TGTGCCAGCAGCCTCAAACGGGGGAGAGAGTTCTTC
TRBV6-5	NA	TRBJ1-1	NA	CASRGTGNTEAFF	TGTGCCAGCAGGGGCACAGGGAACACTGAAGCTTTCTTT
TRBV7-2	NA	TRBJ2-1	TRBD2	CASSLEVAGGPFEQFF	TGTGCCAGCAGCTTAGAAGTAGCGGGAGGGCCATTTGAGCAGTTCTTC
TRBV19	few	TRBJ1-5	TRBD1	CASSISQGGQPQHF	TGTGCCAGTAGTATTTCGCAAGGGGGCCAGCCCCAGCATTTT
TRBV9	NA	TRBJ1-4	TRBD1	CASSPLDRLNEKLFF	TGTGCCAGCAGCCCCCTGGACAGGCTTAATGAAAAACTATTTTTT
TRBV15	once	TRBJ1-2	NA	CATSREVTDYGYTF	TGTGCCACCAGCAGAGAGGTGACAGACTATGGCTACACCTTC
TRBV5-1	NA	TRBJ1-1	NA	CASSPSKGYRMNTEAFF	TGCGCCAGCAGCCCGTCCAAGGGGTACCGCATGAACACTGAAGCTTTCTTT
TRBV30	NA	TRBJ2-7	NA	CAWSASVPRPYEQYF	TGTGCCTGGAGCGCGTCGGTGCCCAGGCCCTACGAGCAGTACTTC
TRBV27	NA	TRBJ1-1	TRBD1	CASSSSGTGGRSTEAFF	TGTGCCAGCAGTTCATCGGGGACAGGGGGACGGAGCACTGAAGCTTTCTTT
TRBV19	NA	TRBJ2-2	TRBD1	CASSISDRGLYTGELFF	TGTGCCAGTAGTATATCGGACAGGGGACTCTACACCGGGGAGCTGTTTTTT
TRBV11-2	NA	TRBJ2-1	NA	CASSLATGLMNEQFF	TGTGCCAGCAGCTTAGCGACTGGCCTCATGAATGAGCAGTTCTTC
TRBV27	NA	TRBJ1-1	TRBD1	CASRPDRENTEAFF	TGTGCCAGCAGGCCGGACAGGGAGAACACTGAAGCTTTCTTT
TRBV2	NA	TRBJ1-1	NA	CASSDIWALEAFF	TGTGCCAGCAGCGATATATGGGCACTTGAAGCTTTCTTT
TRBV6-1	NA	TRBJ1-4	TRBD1	CASSEKYRGRVGTNEKLFF	TGTGCCAGCAGTGAAAAATATAGGGGGCGGGTTGGAACTAATGAAAAACTGTTTTTT
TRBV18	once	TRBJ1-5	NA	CASSPDPGNQPQHF	TGTGCCAGCTCACCTGACCCGGGGAATCAGCCCCAGCATTTT
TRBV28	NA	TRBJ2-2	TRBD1	CASRRQGFGELFF	TGTGCCAGCAGGCGACAGGGTTTCGGGGAGCTGTTTTTT
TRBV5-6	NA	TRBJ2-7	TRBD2	CASSYLSGRDSYEQYF	TGTGCCAGCAGCTACCTTAGCGGGAGGGACTCCTACGAGCAGTACTTC
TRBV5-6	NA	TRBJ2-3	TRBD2	CASSQPFASGYTDTQYF	TGTGCCAGCAGCCAACCCTTTGCTAGCGGGTACACAGATACGCAGTATTTT
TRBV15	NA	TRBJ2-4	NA	CATSRDWQYQYF	TGTGCCACCAGCAGAGATTGGCAGTATCAGTACTTC
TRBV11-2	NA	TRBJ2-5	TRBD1	CASSLPDRVRETQYF	TGTGCCAGCAGCTTACCCGACAGGGTTCGGGAGACCCAGTACTTC
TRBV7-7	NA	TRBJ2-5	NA	CASSQGGTQYF	TGTGCTAGCAGCCAGGGTGGGACCCAGTACTTC
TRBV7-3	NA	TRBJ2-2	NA	CASSLIENTGELFF	TGTGCCAGCAGCTTAATAGAGAACACCGGGGAGCTGTTTTTT
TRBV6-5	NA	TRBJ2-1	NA	CASSYSNSPGGLTVF	TGTGCCAGCAGTTACTCGAACTCCCCAGGAGGATTAACGGTCTTC
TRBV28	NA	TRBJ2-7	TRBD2	CASKERNYRAGGTYEQYF	TGTGCCAGCAAAGAAAGGAACTACCGGGCGGGGGGAACCTACGAGCAGTACTTC
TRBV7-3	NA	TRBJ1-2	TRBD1	CASSITGTVGFGYTF	TGTGCCAGCAGCATTACCGGGACAGTGGGATTTGGCTACACCTTC